Shown below are 5 T cell receptor beta chains from a single sample sequenced in a study of T cells in Graves' hyperthyroidism and ophthalmopathy. TCR beta CDR3 region amplification was performed from RNA transcripts. HTBI primers were used for first-round RT-PCR of the TCR CDR3. TCRdb recomputed calls from the multiplex PCR reads with MiXCR, one row per CDR3 protein. The sample lists 750,000 to 950,000 distinct CDR3 sequences, approximately 40% occurring once. Source material: blood. The receptors derive from a man in his late teens or twenties with Graves' hyperthyroidism.

The V gene is TRBV20-1, the J gene TRBJ1-4, with D unclear. Looked up from germline, CDR1 is DFQATT and CDR2 is SNEGSKA (reference sequence). V dropped 6 bases and J dropped 8 bases, with 10 bases sitting between them. The CDR3 is made up of 11 amino acids. The CDR3 loop reads CSAGRREKLFF. CDR3 bases: TGCAGTGCAGGTCGCCGAGAAAAACTGTTTTTT.

This clonotype was recorded at least ten times. The chain employs TRBV2 and TRBJ1-1, with a tentative D call TRBD1 (6 bases). Per germline, CDR1 SNHLY and CDR2 FYNNEI. The CDR3 spans 14 residues. The V end was cut by 10 bases, the J end by 0 bases, with 15 bases between. In DNA, the CDR3 is TGTGCCATCCCTTCCGGGACACTGAACACTGAAGCTTTCTTT. It is translated as CAIPSGTLNTEAFF.

Details on this clonotype: One end of the junction fails to match germline, which may point to a read error. The chain combines TRBV5-5 with TRBJ1-6; unclear D gene. The CDR3 has 13 residues. Germline V lookup: CDR1 SGHKS, CDR2 YYEKEE (reference sequence). For the CDR3, the DNA is TGCGCCAGCAGCGACCAGGAAAATTCACCCCTCCACTTT. Amino acid sequence: CASSDQENSPLHF.

The gene calls are TRBV14 and TRBJ1-1; D remains unclear. This CDR3 spans 14 amino acids. Germline CDR1 reads SGHDN; CDR2 reads FVKESK. V lost 6 bases and J lost 1, with 12 bases in between. In DNA, the CDR3 is TGTGCCAGCAGTTACTTTACGGGGAACACTGAAGCTTTCTTT. It is translated as CASSYFTGNTEAFF.

This clonotype was found once. Sequence at one end of the junction differs from germline and may be a read error. The genes are TRBV2 and TRBJ2-7; perhaps TRBD2 as D (6 bases). There are 12 residues in the CDR3. Per germline, CDR1 SNHLY and CDR2 FYNNEI. CDR3 protein: CAGSGTSYEQYF. CDR3 in DNA: TGTGCCGGCAGTGGGACTTCCTACGAGCAGTACTTC.